This T cell receptor beta chain is from a study of shared clonotypes between healthy human individuals. The germline V gene encodes CDR1 SGHDT and CDR2 YYEEEE. The CDR3 consists of 11 residues. Original processing notes: Filtering differed for immunoSEQ, which gave only junction sequences without quality scores. Profiled with immunoSEQ multiplex PCR; TCRdb holds only in-frame clones, not every one. V and J calls and clone size come straight from that table; D and trimming were deduced from the DNA. The sample records approximately 1.4 million clones, 95% to 99% being singletons. On this clone: Sequence at one end of the junction differs from germline and may be a read error.

The rearrangement joins TRBV5-6 to TRBJ2-7; D might be TRBD1 (6 bases). The sequenced sample consisted of naive CD4+ T cells sorted from blood. The subset here: CD45RA+ positively selected. The origin of this receptor is a man aged 30 to 39 in good health. For the CDR3, the DNA is TGTGCCAGCAGCTTGGGGGGGCCCCTAGCTTTC. This sequence encodes CASSLGGPLAF.